The 32 T cell receptor beta chains below were found in one sample sequenced in a study of blood T cell repertoires in COVID-19. Method: immunoSEQ multiplex PCR; TCRdb's copy keeps in-frame clones and lacks some. The sample holds fewer than 50,000 clones, roughly 63% seen once. The sequenced sample consisted of peripheral blood. The source is an elderly man with acute or convalescent COVID-19.

This clone was seen just once. V gene TRBV2 combines with J gene TRBJ1-1, with D tentatively TRBD1 (5 bases). From germline, CDR1 is SNHLY and CDR2 FYNNEI. Trimming took off 4 bases at V and 4 bases at J, with 13 bases between the two ends. This CDR3 has 14 residues. This CDR3 reads CASSAGIDGTEAFF. Written as DNA, the CDR3 is TGTGCCAGCAGTGCAGGGATCGACGGCACTGAAGCTTTCTTT.

The rearrangement links TRBV30 to TRBJ1-1; possibly TRBD1 for D (5 bases). CDR1 and CDR2 from the germline V gene are GTSNPN and SVGIG (reference sequence). Trimming removed 2 bases at V and 8 bases at J, with 15 bases between. The CDR3 sequence is 13 residues long. CDR3 bases: TGTGCCTGGAGTCCGGATTTGGGGCTCGAAGCTTTCTTT. Amino acid sequence: CAWSPDLGLEAFF.

The chain is built from TRBV5-1 and TRBJ1-6; 8 nucleotides agree with TRBD1. The CDR3 has 13 residues. Germline CDR1 SGHRS, CDR2 YFSETQ. V lost 3 bases and J lost 8; bases outside the gene matches: 1. CDR3 sequence: CASSSDRDSPLHF. The CDR3 DNA reads TGCGCCAGCAGCTCGGACAGGGATTCACCCCTCCACTTT.

The chain recombines TRBV12-3 or TRBV12-4 with TRBJ2-7, with TRBD2 as a possible D gene (6 bases). The ends were cut back, 8 bases at V and 2 bases at J, with 13 bases in the middle. This CDR3 contains 13 residues. As DNA, the CDR3 is TGTGCCAGCCGTCGTGGCGGGGCCTACGAGCAGTACTTC. Protein sequence: CASRRGGAYEQYF.

This rearrangement joins TRBV18 to TRBJ1-1; D may be TRBD1 (5 bases). The germline V gene has CDR1 KGHSH and CDR2 LQKENI. CDR3 length: 16 residues. The V end was cut by 5 bases, the J end by 1 base, with 17 bases between. CDR3: CASSSQGNPWNTEAFF. In DNA, the CDR3 is TGTGCCAGCTCATCTCAGGGCAACCCGTGGAACACTGAAGCTTTCTTT. The whole variable domain, remainder taken from reference TRBV18 and TRBJ1-1, is NAGVMQNPRHLVRRRGQEARLRCSPMKGHSHVYWYRQLPEEGLKFMVYLQKENIIDESGMPKERFSAEFPKEGPSILRIQQVVRGDSAAYFCASSSQGNPWNTEAFFGQGTRLTVV.

This clone was counted ten times or more. The chain carries TRBV7-2 and TRBJ2-3, with 9 bases that match TRBD2. In germline, CDR1 is SGHTA, CDR2 FQGNSA. The CDR3 covers 15 residues. J lost 8 bases, V lost 4 bases, and 10 bases had no gene match. CDR3: CASSSPGAGGGTQYF. The CDR3 coding sequence is TGTGCCAGCAGCTCCCCAGGAGCGGGAGGCGGTACGCAGTATTTT.

This chain uses TRBV15 with TRBJ2-1, with 8 positions matching TRBD2. The germline CDR1 and CDR2 sequences are LNHNV and YYDKDF (reference sequence). The CDR3 contains 15 residues. The ends lost 8 bases at V and 0 bases at J; junction bases unmatched: 6. The CDR3 region has the DNA TGTGCCACCGAAACGGGGGGGGCCTCCTACAATGAGCAGTTCTTC. As protein: CATETGGASYNEQFF. Variable domain in full (rest from reference TRBV15 and TRBJ2-1): DAMVIQNPRYQVTQFGKPVTLSCSQTLNHNVMYWYQQKSSQAPKLLFHYYDKDFNNEADTPDNFQSRRPNTSFCFLDIRSPGLGDTAMYLCATETGGASYNEQFFGPGTRLTVL.

This rearrangement joins TRBV7-9 to TRBJ1-1; D possibly corresponds to TRBD1 (6 bases). The CDR3 sequence is 14 residues long. V was clipped by 5 bases and J by 1 base, with 11 bases between them. Germline V CDR1 and CDR2: SEHNR, FQNEAQ (reference sequence). CDR3 sequence reads: CASSPWGPNTEAFF. The CDR3 DNA sequence: TGTGCCAGCAGCCCCTGGGGGCCGAACACTGAAGCTTTCTTT.

The gene calls are TRBV7-8 and TRBJ2-7; D unresolved. V was shortened by 4 bases and J by 3 bases, with 4 bases between the two germline ends. CDR3 length: 11 residues. CDR1 SGHVS and CDR2 FQNEAQ come from the germline V gene. The CDR3 loop is CASSSFYEQYF. CDR3 nucleotides: TGTGCCAGCAGCTCGTTCTACGAGCAGTACTTC.

The chain uses TRBV19 and TRBJ2-1; 8 bases align to TRBD2. The CDR3 extends over 16 amino acids. Germline values: CDR1 LNHDA, CDR2 SQIVND (reference sequence). Trimming cost V 7 bases and J 7 bases; bases outside gene matches: 15. CDR3 protein: CASTLGDGRAGNEQFF. CDR3 nucleotides: TGTGCCAGTACCCTGGGGGACGGGAGGGCCGGTAATGAGCAGTTCTTC.

This sequence joins TRBV7-8 and TRBJ1-1; D unclear. The CDR3 is 15 residues long. Germline values: CDR1 SGHVS, CDR2 FQNEAQ. Deletions cut 5 bases from V and 4 bases from J, with 17 bases between. CDR3 loop: CASSPDVRGSTEAFF. CDR3 DNA sequence: TGTGCCAGCAGCCCGGATGTGCGGGGAAGCACTGAAGCTTTCTTT.

This clone was detected many times. V is TRBV5-1 and J is TRBJ2-2; possible D gene TRBD1, 5 bases. V dropped 2 bases and J dropped 7 bases, with 15 bases sitting between them. Germline loops: CDR1 SGHRS, CDR2 YFSETQ. This CDR3 has 15 amino acids. CDR3 sequence reads: CASSFTTESRGELFF. The CDR3 DNA sequence: TGCGCCAGCAGCTTTACGACAGAAAGTCGCGGGGAGCTGTTTTTT.

The chain employs TRBV10-1 and TRBJ2-3; 15 bases line up with TRBD2. V lost 7 bases, J lost 4 bases, and 21 bases stayed unmatched. Germline V lookup: CDR1 WNHNN, CDR2 SYGVQD (reference sequence). The CDR3 runs to 21 residues. This CDR3 is CASTFRWKPSGLAGGADTQYF. The CDR3 DNA follows: TGCGCCAGCACATTCCGTTGGAAACCTTCGGGACTAGCGGGAGGCGCAGATACGCAGTATTTT.

This clone occurred a few times. The V gene is TRBV19, the J gene TRBJ2-1, with TRBD1 matching over 9 bases. This CDR3 has 14 amino acids. Germline V lookup: CDR1 LNHDA, CDR2 SQIVND (reference sequence). Germline trimming cut 7 bases from V and 5 bases from J; bases unmatched to any gene: 6. Here the CDR3 reads CASMQTGGNNEQFF. The CDR3 bases are TGTGCCAGTATGCAGACAGGGGGTAACAATGAGCAGTTCTTC.

There are a few counts of this clone. V and J are TRBV19 and TRBJ1-5; maybe TRBD1 (5 bases). The V and J ends lost 3 bases and 4 bases respectively, with 10 bases between them. This CDR3 comprises 14 residues. Germline V gene sequence: CDR1 LNHDA, CDR2 SQIVND (reference sequence). The chain's CDR3 is CASSMSAGNQPQHF. For the CDR3, the DNA is TGTGCCAGTAGTATGTCGGCAGGGAATCAGCCCCAGCATTTT.

Regarding this clone: Mismatch with germline at one junction end may stem from a read error. This same CDR3 is encoded by further DNA sequences in the sample. The chain recombines TRBV9 with TRBJ1-1; possible D gene TRBD1, 5 bases. Germline CDR1 and CDR2: SGDLS and YYNGEE. This CDR3 region has 13 residues. CDR3 sequence reads: CASSRQPNTEAFF. The CDR3 region has the DNA TGTGCCAGCAGTAGACAGCCGAACACTGAAGCTTTTTTT.

V and J are TRBV27 and TRBJ1-2; 9 bases agree with TRBD1. The trim removed 1 base at V and 2 bases at J, leaving 8 bases unmatched. In germline, CDR1 is MNHEY, CDR2 SMNVEV (reference sequence). This CDR3 is 17 amino acids long. The DNA for the CDR3 is TGTGCCAGCAGTTTATACCCGGGACAGGGAAGGAACTATGGCTACACCTTC. Amino acid sequence: CASSLYPGQGRNYGYTF.

The chain combines TRBV14 with TRBJ1-2; D might be TRBD1 (6 bases). Trimming pared 4 bases from V and 6 bases from J, leaving 9 bases between. Germline CDR1 SGHDN, CDR2 FVKESK. The CDR3 runs to 12 residues. The CDR3 coding sequence is TGTGCCAGCAGCCTAACAGGGCATGGCTACACCTTC. This gives the protein CASSLTGHGYTF.

A few counts support this clone. This rearrangement joins TRBV5-4 to TRBJ2-3, with 7 bases matching TRBD2. Germline CDR1 reads SGHNT; CDR2 reads YYREEE (reference sequence). This CDR3 is 16 amino acids long. The V and J ends lost 9 bases and 0 bases, in that order; junction bases with no gene match: 13. The chain's CDR3 is CATHRSSGLSTDTQYF. For the CDR3, the DNA is TGTGCCACGCACCGATCTAGCGGCTTAAGCACAGATACGCAGTATTTT.

The rearrangement uses TRBV4-1 and TRBJ2-1, with TRBD1 matching 7 bases. CDR1 and CDR2 from the germline V gene are MGHRA and YSYEKL. V was pared by 0 bases and J by 7 bases, with 15 bases of the junction left unmatched. This CDR3 comprises 18 residues. The CDR3 is CASSQDPLGQRLINEQFF. CDR3 in DNA: TGCGCCAGCAGCCAAGACCCTTTGGGACAGAGGTTAATAAATGAGCAGTTCTTC.

The chain recombines TRBV7-9 with TRBJ1-4, with 11 bases matching TRBD1. CDR1 is SEHNR and CDR2 is FQNEAQ in the germline V gene (reference sequence). Trimming took 3 bases from V and 7 from J; bases not matched to a gene: 1. The CDR3 totals 14 residues. CDR3 nucleotides: TGTGCCAGCAGCTTGGGGACAGGGGGTGAAAAACTGTTTTTT. This sequence encodes CASSLGTGGEKLFF.

The gene calls are TRBV24-1 and TRBJ2-2; 14 positions agree with TRBD2. The germline V gene has CDR1 KGHDR and CDR2 SFDVKD. CDR3 length: 19 amino acids. The J segment lost 0 bases and the V segment lost 3 bases, leaving 5 bases of the junction unmatched. The CDR3 loop is CATSDPGLAGDANTGELFF. The CDR3 DNA reads as TGTGCCACCAGTGATCCGGGACTAGCGGGGGACGCGAACACCGGGGAGCTGTTTTTT.

V and J are TRBV2 and TRBJ1-1; 7 nucleotides agree with TRBD1. Trimming removed 6 bases from V and 5 bases from J; junction bases left unmatched: 9. The germline V gene has CDR1 SNHLY and CDR2 FYNNEI. The CDR3 consists of 14 residues. CDR3 sequence reads: CASREGASRTEAFF. In DNA, the CDR3 is TGTGCCAGCAGGGAGGGGGCCTCACGAACTGAAGCTTTCTTT.

A single count supports this clone. This sequence joins TRBV7-2 and TRBJ2-7, with 11 bases fitting TRBD2. V shed 2 bases and J 0 bases; nucleotides not matched to a gene: 0. This CDR3 contains 15 residues. Per the germline V gene, CDR1 is SGHTA and CDR2 is FQGNSA. CDR3 in amino acids: CASSLTSGGSYEQYF. CDR3 DNA sequence: TGTGCCAGCAGCTTAACTAGCGGGGGCTCCTACGAGCAGTACTTC.

The rearrangement uses TRBV4-2 and TRBJ1-5; D might be TRBD1 (6 bases). V lost 0 bases and J 5 bases, leaving 8 bases between the germline ends. The CDR3 sequence is 14 residues long. CDR1 and CDR2 (germline): LGHNA, YNFKEQ. The DNA of the CDR3 is TGTGCCAGCAGCCAAGAGAACAGGGATCAGCCCCAGCATTTT. Protein: CASSQENRDQPQHF.

This chain connects TRBV3-1 (or the pseudogene TRBV3-2) to TRBJ1-2; 8 positions match TRBD1. CDR1 LGHDT and CDR2 YNNKEL come from the germline V gene (reference sequence). The V and J ends lost 4 bases and 4 bases, in that order; junction bases with no gene match: 11. CDR3 length: 16 residues. The CDR3, as DNA: TGTGCCAGCAGCCGTTCAGGGGGCGAAGATTCCTATGGCTACACCTTC. Translation: CASSRSGGEDSYGYTF.

This clone was detected once. The rearrangement joins TRBV27 to TRBJ1-2, with unresolved D. Per germline, CDR1 MNHEY and CDR2 SMNVEV (reference sequence). The CDR3 runs to 14 residues. Trimming cost V 1 base and J 3 bases, with 9 bases left between them. The CDR3 loop is CASSLFEGDYGYTF. The DNA for the CDR3 is TGTGCCAGCAGTTTATTTGAGGGTGACTATGGCTACACCTTC.

This clone was observed a few times. The chain is built from TRBV7-8 and TRBJ2-5; 12 nucleotides agree with TRBD2. Trimming cost V 5 bases and J 0 bases; bases outside gene matches: 7. The CDR3 runs to 17 residues. The V gene's germline CDR1 is SGHVS and CDR2 FQNEAQ. CDR3 residues: CASSTGLAGTYQETQYF. CDR3 DNA sequence: TGTGCCAGCAGCACGGGACTAGCGGGCACTTACCAAGAGACCCAGTACTTC.

V is TRBV5-1 and J is TRBJ1-1, with TRBD1 matching 7 bases. CDR1 SGHRS and CDR2 YFSETQ come from the germline V gene. This CDR3 has 13 amino acids. V gave up 3 bases and J gave up 4 bases; unmatched junction bases: 3. CDR3 nucleotide sequence: TGCGCCAGCAGCTATGACAGGGCCACTGAAGCTTTCTTT. Translated: CASSYDRATEAFF.

The table lists this clone with a count of one. The genes are TRBV5-4 and TRBJ2-1; D is ambiguous. Germline CDR1 reads SGHNT; CDR2 reads YYREEE (reference sequence). This CDR3 spans 14 amino acids. Trimming shortened V by 0 bases and J by 0 bases, and 4 bases separated the two germline ends. The CDR3 nucleotides are TGTGCCAGCAGCTTGGAGAGCTCCTACAATGAGCAGTTCTTC. Translating gives CASSLESSYNEQFF.

About this clone itself: One end of the junction varies from germline; a read error may be responsible. The genes are TRBV7-7 and TRBJ2-6, with 7 bases aligning to TRBD1. The CDR3 is 16 amino acids. CDR1 and CDR2 (germline): SSHAT, FNYEAQ (reference sequence). The CDR3 is CASSPRRGPGANVLTF. CDR3 nucleotides: TGTGCTAGCAGCCCCCGAAGGGGGCCAGGGGCCAACGTCCTGACTTTC.

This sequence joins TRBV5-1 and TRBJ2-7; 7 bases align to TRBD1. The CDR3 is made up of 14 amino acids. V was clipped by 4 bases and J by 2 bases; unmatched bases: 6. Germline lookup yields CDR1 SGHRS and CDR2 YFSETQ. CDR3 sequence: CASSLQGRPYEQYF. The CDR3, as DNA: TGCGCCAGCAGCCTACAGGGGCGACCCTACGAGCAGTACTTC.